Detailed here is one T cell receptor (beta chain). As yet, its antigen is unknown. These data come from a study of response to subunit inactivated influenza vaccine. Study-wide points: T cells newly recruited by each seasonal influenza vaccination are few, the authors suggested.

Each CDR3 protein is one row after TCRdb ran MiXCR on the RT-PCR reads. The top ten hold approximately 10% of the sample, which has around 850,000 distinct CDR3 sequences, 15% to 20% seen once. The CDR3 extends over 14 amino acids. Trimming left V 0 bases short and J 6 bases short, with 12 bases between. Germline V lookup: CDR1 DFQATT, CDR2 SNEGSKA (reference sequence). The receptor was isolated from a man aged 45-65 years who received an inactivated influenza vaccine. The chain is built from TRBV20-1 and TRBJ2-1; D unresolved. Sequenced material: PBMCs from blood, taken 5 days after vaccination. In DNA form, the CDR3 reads TGCAGTGCTAGAGACCCCCGGACCATCAATGAGCAGTTCTTC. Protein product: CSARDPRTINEQFF.